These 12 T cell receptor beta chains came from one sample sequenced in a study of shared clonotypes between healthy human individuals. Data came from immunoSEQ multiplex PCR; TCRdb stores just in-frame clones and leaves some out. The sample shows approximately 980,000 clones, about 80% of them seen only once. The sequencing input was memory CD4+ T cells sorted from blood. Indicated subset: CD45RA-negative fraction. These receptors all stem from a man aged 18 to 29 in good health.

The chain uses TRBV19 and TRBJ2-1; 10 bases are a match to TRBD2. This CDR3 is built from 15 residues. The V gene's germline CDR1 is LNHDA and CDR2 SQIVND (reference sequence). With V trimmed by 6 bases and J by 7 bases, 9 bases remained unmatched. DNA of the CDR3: TGTGCCAGTAGCAACCTAGCGGGAGCTAGGAATGAGCAGTTCTTC. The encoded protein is CASSNLAGARNEQFF.

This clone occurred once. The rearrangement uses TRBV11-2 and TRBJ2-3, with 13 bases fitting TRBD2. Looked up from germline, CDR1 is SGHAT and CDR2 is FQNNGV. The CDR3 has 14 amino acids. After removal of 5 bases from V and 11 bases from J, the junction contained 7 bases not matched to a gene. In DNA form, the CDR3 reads TGTGCCAGCAGCCCTGGACTAGCGGGGGCTAGGCAGTATTTT. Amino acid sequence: CASSPGLAGARQYF.

The CDR3 region is CASSPTDGNQPQHF. The DNA for the CDR3 is TGTGCCAGCTCACCGACAGACGGCAATCAGCCCCAGCATTTT. The chain links TRBV18 to TRBJ1-5; D perhaps matches TRBD1 (5 bases). CDR3 length equals 14 residues. Trimming cost V 3 bases and J 2 bases, with 8 bases left between them. Germline V gene sequence: CDR1 KGHSH, CDR2 LQKENI.

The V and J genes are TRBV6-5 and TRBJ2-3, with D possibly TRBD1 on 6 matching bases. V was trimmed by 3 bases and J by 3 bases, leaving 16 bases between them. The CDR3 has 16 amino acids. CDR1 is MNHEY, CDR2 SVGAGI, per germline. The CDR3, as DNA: TGTGCCAGCAGTTATGGTGGACAGCCTGGGACAGATACGCAGTATTTT. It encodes CASSYGGQPGTDTQYF.

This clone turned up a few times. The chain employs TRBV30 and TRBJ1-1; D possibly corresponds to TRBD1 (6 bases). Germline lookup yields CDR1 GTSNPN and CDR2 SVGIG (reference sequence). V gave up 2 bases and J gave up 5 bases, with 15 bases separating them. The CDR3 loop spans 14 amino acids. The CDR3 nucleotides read TGTGCCTGGAGTCGCGGGGGGCGGACGACTGAAGCTTTCTTT. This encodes CAWSRGGRTTEAFF.

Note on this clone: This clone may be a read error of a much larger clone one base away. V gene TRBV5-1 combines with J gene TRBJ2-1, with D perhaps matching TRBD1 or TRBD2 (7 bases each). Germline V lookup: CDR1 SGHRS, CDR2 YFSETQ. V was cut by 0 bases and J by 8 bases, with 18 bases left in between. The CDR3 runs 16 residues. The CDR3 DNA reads TGCGCCAGCAGCTTGGAGCCGACTAGCAGGGGGTATGAGCAGTTCTTC. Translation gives CASSLEPTSRGYEQFF.

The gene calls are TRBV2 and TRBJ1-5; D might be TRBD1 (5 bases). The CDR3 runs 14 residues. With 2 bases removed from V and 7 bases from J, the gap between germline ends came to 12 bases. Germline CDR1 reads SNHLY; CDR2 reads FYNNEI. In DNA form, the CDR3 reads TGTGCCAGCAGTGAACAGGGTATGTACCAGCCCCAGCATTTT. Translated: CASSEQGMYQPQHF.

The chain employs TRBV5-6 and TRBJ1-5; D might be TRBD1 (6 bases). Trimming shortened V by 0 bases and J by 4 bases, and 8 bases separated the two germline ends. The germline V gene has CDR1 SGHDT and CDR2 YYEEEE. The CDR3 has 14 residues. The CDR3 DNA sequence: TGTGCCAGCAGCTTGGCCCAGGGGAATCAGCCCCAGCATTTT. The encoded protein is CASSLAQGNQPQHF.

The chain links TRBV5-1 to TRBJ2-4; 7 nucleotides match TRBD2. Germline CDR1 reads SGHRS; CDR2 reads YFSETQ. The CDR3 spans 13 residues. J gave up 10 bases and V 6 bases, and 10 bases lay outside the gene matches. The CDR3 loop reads CASTPDGEGIQYF. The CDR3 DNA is TGCGCCAGCACCCCCGATGGGGAGGGGATTCAGTACTTC.

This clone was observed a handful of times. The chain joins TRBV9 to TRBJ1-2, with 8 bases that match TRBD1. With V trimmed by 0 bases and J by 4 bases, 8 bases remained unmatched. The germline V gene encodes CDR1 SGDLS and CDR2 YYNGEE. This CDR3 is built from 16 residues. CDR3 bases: TGTGCCAGCAGCGTAGGGGGACAGGCAAACCTCTATGGCTACACCTTC. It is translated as CASSVGGQANLYGYTF.

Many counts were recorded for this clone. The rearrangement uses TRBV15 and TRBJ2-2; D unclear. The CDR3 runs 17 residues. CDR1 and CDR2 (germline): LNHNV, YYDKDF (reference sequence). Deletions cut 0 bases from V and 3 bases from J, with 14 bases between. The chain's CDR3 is CATSRDRTRRDTGELFF. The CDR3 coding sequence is TGTGCCACCAGCAGAGACAGGACGCGAAGGGACACCGGGGAGCTGTTTTTT.

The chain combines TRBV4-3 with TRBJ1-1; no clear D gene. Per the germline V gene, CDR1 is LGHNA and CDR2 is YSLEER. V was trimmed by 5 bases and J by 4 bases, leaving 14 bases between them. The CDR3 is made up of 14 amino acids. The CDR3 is CASSSSLDSTEAFF. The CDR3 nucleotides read TGCGCCAGCAGCTCCTCTTTGGATAGCACTGAAGCTTTCTTT.